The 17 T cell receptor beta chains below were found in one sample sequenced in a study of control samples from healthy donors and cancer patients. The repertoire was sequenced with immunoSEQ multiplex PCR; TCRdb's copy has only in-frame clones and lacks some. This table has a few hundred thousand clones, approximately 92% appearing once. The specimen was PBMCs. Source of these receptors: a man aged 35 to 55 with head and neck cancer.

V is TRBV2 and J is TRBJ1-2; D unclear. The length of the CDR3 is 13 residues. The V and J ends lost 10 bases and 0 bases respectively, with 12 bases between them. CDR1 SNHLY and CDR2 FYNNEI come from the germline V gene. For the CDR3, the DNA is TGTGCCATTTCAACCGGGTCTAACTATGGCTACACCTTC. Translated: CAISTGSNYGYTF.

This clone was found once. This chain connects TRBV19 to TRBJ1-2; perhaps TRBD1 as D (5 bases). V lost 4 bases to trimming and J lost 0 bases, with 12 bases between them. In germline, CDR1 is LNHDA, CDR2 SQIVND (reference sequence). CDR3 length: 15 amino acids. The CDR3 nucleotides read TGTGCCAGTAGTACAGGCAGGGCGACTAACTATGGCTACACCTTC. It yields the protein CASSTGRATNYGYTF.

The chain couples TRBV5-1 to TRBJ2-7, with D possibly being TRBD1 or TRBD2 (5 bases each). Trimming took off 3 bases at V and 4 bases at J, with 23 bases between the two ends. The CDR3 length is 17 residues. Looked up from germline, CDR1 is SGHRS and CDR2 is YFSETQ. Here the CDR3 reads CASSSALDSQGGYEQYF. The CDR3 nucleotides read TGCGCCAGCAGCTCAGCCCTCGACAGTCAAGGCGGGTACGAGCAGTACTTC.

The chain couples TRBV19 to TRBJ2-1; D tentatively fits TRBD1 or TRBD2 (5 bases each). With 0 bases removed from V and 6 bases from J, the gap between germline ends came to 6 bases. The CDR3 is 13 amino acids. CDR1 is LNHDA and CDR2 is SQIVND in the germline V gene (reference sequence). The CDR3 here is CASSIERGNEQFF. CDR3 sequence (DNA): TGTGCCAGTAGTATAGAGAGGGGCAATGAGCAGTTCTTC.

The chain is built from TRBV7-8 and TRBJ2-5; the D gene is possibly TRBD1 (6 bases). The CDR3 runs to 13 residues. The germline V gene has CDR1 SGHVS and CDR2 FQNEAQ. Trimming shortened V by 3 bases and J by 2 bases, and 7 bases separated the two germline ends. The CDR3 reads CASSFGQQETQYF. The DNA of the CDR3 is TGTGCCAGCAGCTTCGGACAGCAAGAGACCCAGTACTTC.

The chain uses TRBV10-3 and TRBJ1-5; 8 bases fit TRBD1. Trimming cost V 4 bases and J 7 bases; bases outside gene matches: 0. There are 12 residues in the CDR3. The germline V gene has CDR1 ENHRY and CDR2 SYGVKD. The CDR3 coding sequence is TGTGCCATCAGTGGACAGGGGCAGCCCCAGCATTTT. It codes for CAISGQGQPQHF.

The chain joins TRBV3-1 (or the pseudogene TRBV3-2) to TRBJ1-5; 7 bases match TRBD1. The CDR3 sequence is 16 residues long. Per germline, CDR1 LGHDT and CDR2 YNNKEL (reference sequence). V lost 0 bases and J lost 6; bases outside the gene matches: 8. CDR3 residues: CASSQERGGGTQPQHF. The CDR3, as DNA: TGTGCCAGCAGCCAAGAACGGGGAGGGGGCACTCAGCCCCAGCATTTT.

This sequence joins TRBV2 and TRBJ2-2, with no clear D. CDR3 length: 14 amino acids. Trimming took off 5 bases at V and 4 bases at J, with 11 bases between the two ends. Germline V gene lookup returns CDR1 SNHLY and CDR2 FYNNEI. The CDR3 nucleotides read TGTGCCAGCAGTCCCCGGACCAGCACCGGGGAGCTGTTTTTT. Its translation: CASSPRTSTGELFF.

The CDR3 region is CAWTPGQGETQYF. The CDR3 bases are TGTGCCTGGACGCCGGGACAGGGGGAGACCCAGTACTTC. The V and J genes are TRBV30 and TRBJ2-5; 10 bases align to TRBD1. The CDR3 sequence is 13 residues long. From germline, CDR1 is GTSNPN and CDR2 SVGIG (reference sequence). V was pared by 4 bases and J by 5 bases, with 4 bases of the junction left unmatched.

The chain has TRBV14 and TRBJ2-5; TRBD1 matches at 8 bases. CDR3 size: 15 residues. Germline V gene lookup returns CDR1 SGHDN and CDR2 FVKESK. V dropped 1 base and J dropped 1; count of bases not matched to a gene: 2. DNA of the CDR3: TGTGCCAGCAGCCAAGCCACAGGGGGCCAAGAGACCCAGTACTTC. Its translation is CASSQATGGQETQYF.

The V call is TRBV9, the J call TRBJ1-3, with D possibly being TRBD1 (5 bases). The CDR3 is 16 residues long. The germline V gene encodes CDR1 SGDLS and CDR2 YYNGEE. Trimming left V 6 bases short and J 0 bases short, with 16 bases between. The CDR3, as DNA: TGTGCCAGCACCCCGGGACCTACCCCCTCTGGAAACACCATATATTTT. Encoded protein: CASTPGPTPSGNTIYF.

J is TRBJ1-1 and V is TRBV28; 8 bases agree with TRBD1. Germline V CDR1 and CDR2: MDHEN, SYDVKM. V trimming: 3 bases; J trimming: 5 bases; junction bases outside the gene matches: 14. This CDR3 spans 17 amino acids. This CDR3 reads CASSFRDRRRAGTEAFF. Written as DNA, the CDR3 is TGTGCCAGCAGTTTTAGGGACAGGAGAAGAGCGGGGACTGAAGCTTTCTTT.

The CDR3: CASSGRNSNQPQHF. The CDR3 region has the DNA TGCGCCAGCAGTGGTCGAAATAGCAATCAGCCCCAGCATTTT. The chain employs TRBV10-1 and TRBJ1-5; no clear D. Trimming left V 4 bases short and J 0 bases short, with 7 bases between. CDR1 WNHNN and CDR2 SYGVQD come from the germline V gene (reference sequence). The CDR3 has 14 residues.

In DNA, the CDR3 is TGTGCCAGCAGTTACTCTTCGACTAAAGTTTCCTACGAGCAGTACTTC. It specifies CASSYSSTKVSYEQYF. The rearrangement uses TRBV6-5 and TRBJ2-7; possible D gene TRBD2, 5 bases. The CDR3 runs 16 residues. V was trimmed by 0 bases and J by 1 base, leaving 13 bases between them. CDR1 MNHEY and CDR2 SVGAGI come from the germline V gene.

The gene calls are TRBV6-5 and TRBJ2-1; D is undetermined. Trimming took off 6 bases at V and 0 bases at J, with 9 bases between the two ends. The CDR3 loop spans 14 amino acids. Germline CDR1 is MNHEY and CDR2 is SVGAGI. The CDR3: CASRGGPSYNEQFF. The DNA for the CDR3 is TGTGCCAGCAGGGGCGGACCCTCCTACAATGAGCAGTTCTTC.

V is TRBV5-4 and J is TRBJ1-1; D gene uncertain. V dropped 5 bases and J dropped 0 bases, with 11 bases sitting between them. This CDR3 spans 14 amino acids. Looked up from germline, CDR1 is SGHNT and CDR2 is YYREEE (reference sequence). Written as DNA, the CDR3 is TGTGCCAGCAGTGGTGAGAGTATGAACACTGAAGCTTTCTTT. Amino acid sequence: CASSGESMNTEAFF.

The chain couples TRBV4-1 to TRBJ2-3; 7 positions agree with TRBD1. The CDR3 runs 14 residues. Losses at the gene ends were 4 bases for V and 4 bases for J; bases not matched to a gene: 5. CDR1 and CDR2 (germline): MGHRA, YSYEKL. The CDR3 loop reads CASSPTGDPDTQYF. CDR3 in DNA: TGCGCCAGCAGCCCCACAGGGGACCCAGATACGCAGTATTTT.